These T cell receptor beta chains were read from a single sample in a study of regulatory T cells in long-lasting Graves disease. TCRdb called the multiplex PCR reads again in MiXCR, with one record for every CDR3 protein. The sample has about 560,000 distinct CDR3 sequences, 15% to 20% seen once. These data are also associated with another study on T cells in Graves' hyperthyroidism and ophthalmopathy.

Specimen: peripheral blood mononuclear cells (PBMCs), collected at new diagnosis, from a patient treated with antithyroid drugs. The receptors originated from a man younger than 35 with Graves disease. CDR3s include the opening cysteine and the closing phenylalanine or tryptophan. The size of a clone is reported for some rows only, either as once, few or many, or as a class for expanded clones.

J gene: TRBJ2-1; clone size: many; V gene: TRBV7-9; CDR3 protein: CASSPDRPKQFF
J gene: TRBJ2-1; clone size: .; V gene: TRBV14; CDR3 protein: CASSPFPGTSGYNEQFF
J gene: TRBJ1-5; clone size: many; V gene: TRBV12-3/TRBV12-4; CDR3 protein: CASSPGQGTPQPQHF
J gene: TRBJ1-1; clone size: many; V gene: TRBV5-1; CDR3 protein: CASSLEVRNTEAFF
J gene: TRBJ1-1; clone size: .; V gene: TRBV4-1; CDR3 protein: CATGYGGDTEAFF
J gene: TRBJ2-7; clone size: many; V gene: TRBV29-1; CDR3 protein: CSVVEPGLEYEQYF
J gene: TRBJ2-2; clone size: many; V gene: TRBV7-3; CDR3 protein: CASSGNQTGELFF
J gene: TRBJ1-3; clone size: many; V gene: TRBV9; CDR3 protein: CASSVTLGNTIYF
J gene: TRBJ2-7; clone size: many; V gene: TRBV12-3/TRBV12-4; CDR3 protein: CASSETSSYEQYF
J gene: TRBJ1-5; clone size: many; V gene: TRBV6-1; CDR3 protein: CASSPSGSNQPQHF
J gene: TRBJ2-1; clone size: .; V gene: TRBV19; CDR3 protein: CASKISGSVSYNEQFF
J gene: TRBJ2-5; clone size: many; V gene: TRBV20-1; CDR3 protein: CSGTTRARETQYF
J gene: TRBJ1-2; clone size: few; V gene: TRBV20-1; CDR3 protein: CSARGGDGNYGYTF
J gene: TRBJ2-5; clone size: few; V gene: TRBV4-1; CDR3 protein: CASSHTPGQETQYF
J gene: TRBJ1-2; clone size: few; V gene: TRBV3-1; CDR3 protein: CASSQDLSTGSALGYTF
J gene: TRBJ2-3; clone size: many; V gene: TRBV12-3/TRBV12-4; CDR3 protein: CASSPVRDTQYF
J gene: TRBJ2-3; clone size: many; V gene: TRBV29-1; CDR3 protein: CSVADGPRTDTQYF
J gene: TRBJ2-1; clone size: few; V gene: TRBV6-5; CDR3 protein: CASSLGQGQFF
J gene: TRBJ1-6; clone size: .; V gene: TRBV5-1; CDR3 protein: CASSTPNSPLHF
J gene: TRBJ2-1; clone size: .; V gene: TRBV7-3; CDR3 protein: CASSLLAESYNEQFF
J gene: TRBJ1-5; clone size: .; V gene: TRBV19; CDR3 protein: CASSITDYQSQHF
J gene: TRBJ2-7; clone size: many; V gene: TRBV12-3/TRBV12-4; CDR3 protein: CASRGQGVNEQYF
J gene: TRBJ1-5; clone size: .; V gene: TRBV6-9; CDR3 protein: CASSYVPGRSNQPQHF
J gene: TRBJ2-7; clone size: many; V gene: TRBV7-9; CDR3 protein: CASSLTGTRNNNEQYF
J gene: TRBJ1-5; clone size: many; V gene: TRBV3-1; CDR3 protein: CASSRQANQPQHF
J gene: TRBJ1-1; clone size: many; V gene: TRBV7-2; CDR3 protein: CASSPQNIEAFF
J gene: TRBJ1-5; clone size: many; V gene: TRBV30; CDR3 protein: CAWSRTANQPQHF
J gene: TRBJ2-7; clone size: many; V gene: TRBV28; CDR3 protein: CASNLPSSSYEQYF
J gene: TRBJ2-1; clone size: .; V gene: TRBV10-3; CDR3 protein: CAISEWGAPSSYNEQFF
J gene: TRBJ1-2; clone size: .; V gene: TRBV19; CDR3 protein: CASSMRAYGYTF
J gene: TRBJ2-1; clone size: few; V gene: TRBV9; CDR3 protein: CASSVGVWQDNEQFF
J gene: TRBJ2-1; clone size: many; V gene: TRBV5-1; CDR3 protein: CASSGATLGAGSYNEQFF